This entry lists 20 T cell receptor beta chains sequenced from one sample in a study of blood T cell repertoires in COVID-19. Method: immunoSEQ multiplex PCR; TCRdb's copy keeps in-frame clones and lacks some. In the table there are 70,000 to 100,000 clones, 75% to 90% of which are singletons. The source material was peripheral blood. The receptors come from a human donor in a cohort sampled during active COVID-19.

The chain joins TRBV19 to TRBJ2-7; 15 nucleotides agree with TRBD2. The CDR3 is 15 residues long. Germline V gene data show CDR1 as LNHDA and CDR2 as SQIVND (reference sequence). Trimming took 4 bases from V and 3 from J; bases not matched to a gene: 1. The CDR3 loop is CASSRTSGGGYEQYF. In DNA form, the CDR3 reads TGTGCCAGTAGTAGGACTAGCGGGGGGGGCTACGAGCAGTACTTC. The complete variable domain, with remaining parts taken from reference TRBV19 and TRBJ2-7, reads DGGITQSPKYLFRKEGQNVTLSCEQNLNHDAMYWYRQDPGQGLRLIYYSQIVNDFQKGDIAEGYSVSREKKESFPLTVTSAQKNPTAFYLCASSRTSGGGYEQYFGPGTRLTVT.

The chain links TRBV19 to TRBJ2-7; D is possibly TRBD2 (5 bases). Germline lookup yields CDR1 LNHDA and CDR2 SQIVND (reference sequence). Trimming pared 6 bases from V and 2 bases from J, leaving 8 bases between. The CDR3 sequence is 12 residues long. CDR3: CASSGVTYEQYF. The CDR3 coding sequence is TGTGCCAGTAGCGGGGTGACCTACGAGCAGTACTTC.

This clone was seen more than once but under ten times. The rearrangement links TRBV7-9 to TRBJ2-7; 9 bases match TRBD1. Germline V gene data show CDR1 as SEHNR and CDR2 as FQNEAQ (reference sequence). V trimming: 7 bases; J trimming: 4 bases; junction bases outside the gene matches: 8. CDR3 length: 14 residues. CDR3 sequence (DNA): TGTGCCAGCACCCCGGGACAGGGCGATTACGAGCAGTACTTC. Translated, it gives CASTPGQGDYEQYF.

The V and J genes are TRBV5-1 and TRBJ1-2; 7 bases line up with TRBD1. The germline V gene encodes CDR1 SGHRS and CDR2 YFSETQ. The CDR3 loop spans 14 amino acids. The V segment lost 4 bases and the J segment 2 bases; nucleotides outside the gene matches: 5. The DNA of the CDR3 is TGCGCCAGCAGCCCCGGGACAGCGAACTATGGCTACACCTTC. This sequence encodes CASSPGTANYGYTF.

V is TRBV3-1 (or the pseudogene TRBV3-2) and J is TRBJ2-7, with TRBD2 matching 10 bases. CDR3 length: 15 residues. V lost 1 base, J lost 7 bases, and 7 bases stayed unmatched. Germline V gene lookup returns CDR1 LGHDT and CDR2 YNNKEL (reference sequence). CDR3 loop: CASSQGGLAGVEQYF. The CDR3 DNA reads as TGTGCCAGCAGCCAAGGGGGGCTAGCGGGAGTTGAGCAGTACTTC.

The chain combines TRBV7-6 with TRBJ2-1; 11 nucleotides agree with TRBD2. The CDR3 length is 16 residues. V shed 5 bases, J shed 0 bases, and the junction held 3 bases outside the gene matches. Germline-derived CDR1 and CDR2 are SGHVS and FNYEAQ. DNA for the CDR3: TGTGCCAGCAGCGTCACTAGCGGGAGCTCCTACAATGAGCAGTTCTTC. Protein product: CASSVTSGSSYNEQFF.

The rearrangement uses TRBV30 and TRBJ2-5; D unresolved. V was trimmed by 2 bases and J by 5 bases, leaving 6 bases between them. The CDR3 is made up of 11 amino acids. The V gene's germline CDR1 is GTSNPN and CDR2 SVGIG (reference sequence). CDR3 amino acids: CAWSTIETQYF. CDR3 coding DNA: TGTGCCTGGAGTACAATCGAGACCCAGTACTTC.

The chain has TRBV30 and TRBJ2-7; 7 nucleotides align to TRBD1. V lost 3 bases, J lost 3 bases, and 11 bases stayed unmatched. CDR1 and CDR2 (germline): GTSNPN, SVGIG (reference sequence). The CDR3 has 15 residues. Here the CDR3 DNA reads TGTGCCTGGAGGAGGAGAGGGGGCTTAGGCTACGAGCAGTACTTC. This sequence encodes CAWRRRGGLGYEQYF.

The chain is built from TRBV6-5 and TRBJ2-7, with 7 bases lining up with TRBD2. Unmatched junction bases numbered 10, after V lost 8 bases and J lost 3 bases. Germline values: CDR1 MNHEY, CDR2 SVGAGI. The CDR3 extends over 14 amino acids. The CDR3 loop reads CASSWGGRGYEQYF. The CDR3 bases are TGTGCCAGCTCCTGGGGGGGGAGGGGCTACGAGCAGTACTTC.

The chain recombines TRBV30 with TRBJ1-3, with D tentatively TRBD1 (6 bases). CDR1 GTSNPN and CDR2 SVGIG come from the germline V gene (reference sequence). The CDR3 is made up of 15 amino acids. Trimming shortened V by 3 bases and J by 1 base, and 13 bases separated the two germline ends. The CDR3 coding sequence is TGTGCCTGGAGCTTGGGGGCTTCGTCTGGAAACACCATATATTTT. Amino acid sequence: CAWSLGASSGNTIYF.

The chain employs TRBV7-8 and TRBJ1-2, with 7 bases matching TRBD1. CDR3 length: 13 residues. Germline values: CDR1 SGHVS, CDR2 FQNEAQ. V was pared by 4 bases and J by 4 bases, with 3 bases of the junction left unmatched. The CDR3 loop is CASSWTGGYGYTF. The CDR3 DNA reads TGTGCCAGCAGCTGGACAGGTGGCTATGGCTACACCTTC. The entire variable domain, with the rest obtained from reference TRBV7-8 and TRBJ1-2, is as follows: GAGVSQSPRYKVAKRGQDVALRCDPISGHVSLFWYQQALGQGPEFLTYFQNEAQLDKSGLPSDRFFAERPEGSVSTLKIQRTQQEDSAVYLCASSWTGGYGYTFGSGTRLTVV.

The V and J genes are TRBV5-1 and TRBJ2-5, with D uncertain. The CDR3 extends over 11 amino acids. Trimming took off 5 bases at V and 5 bases at J, with 7 bases between the two ends. The germline gives CDR1 SGHRS, CDR2 YFSETQ. CDR3 bases: TGCGCCAGCAGGGAGAGGGAGACCCAGTACTTC. It yields the protein CASRERETQYF.

J is TRBJ1-2 and V is TRBV3-1 (or the pseudogene TRBV3-2); 9 nucleotides line up with TRBD1. Germline loops: CDR1 LGHDT, CDR2 YNNKEL (reference sequence). Unmatched junction bases numbered 12, after V lost 1 base and J lost 6 bases. The length of the CDR3 is 17 residues. CDR3 residues: CASSQGGGTGSSNGYTF. CDR3 bases: TGTGCCAGCAGCCAAGGGGGAGGGACAGGGAGTAGTAATGGCTACACCTTC.

CDR3 region: CASSPSRDRFGYTF. CDR3 nucleotides: TGTGCCAGCAGTCCGTCCCGGGACAGGTTTGGCTACACCTTC. V usage is TRBV6-5 and J usage is TRBJ1-2, with TRBD1 matching over 8 bases. CDR3 length equals 14 residues. Trimming cost V 5 bases and J 7 bases; bases outside gene matches: 9. CDR1 MNHEY and CDR2 SVGAGI come from the germline V gene.

The chain employs TRBV11-3 and TRBJ2-7, with 12 bases aligning to TRBD1. CDR3 length: 14 amino acids. CDR1 is SGHNT, CDR2 YENEEA, per germline. Losses at the gene ends were 5 bases for V and 6 bases for J; bases not matched to a gene: 5. Here the CDR3 reads CASSMGQGAGEQYF. The DNA for the CDR3 is TGTGCCAGCAGCATGGGACAGGGGGCGGGCGAGCAGTACTTC.

This chain joins TRBV29-1 and TRBJ2-3, with 7 bases identical to TRBD2. CDR3 length: 14 residues. V lost 1 base and J lost 1; bases outside the gene matches: 2. Germline V gene sequence: CDR1 SQVTM, CDR2 ANQGSEA. The CDR3 reads CSVEGGRGTDTQYF. CDR3 in DNA: TGCAGCGTTGAAGGGGGGAGGGGCACAGATACGCAGTATTTT.

CDR3 bases: TGTGCCAGTAGTAACGGGATTGGTGGGAGAGGAGAGACCCAGTACTTC. Residues: CASSNGIGGRGETQYF. The chain couples TRBV19 to TRBJ2-5; D possibly corresponds to TRBD2 (5 bases). V dropped 4 bases and J dropped 4 bases, with 19 bases sitting between them. Germline-derived CDR1 and CDR2 are LNHDA and SQIVND (reference sequence). The CDR3 consists of 16 residues.

V usage is TRBV5-1 and J usage is TRBJ1-3; 8 bases align to TRBD1. Germline trimming cut 3 bases from V and 4 bases from J; bases unmatched to any gene: 3. CDR1 and CDR2 (germline): SGHRS, YFSETQ. The CDR3 is made up of 14 amino acids. CDR3 residues: CASSSTGAGNTIYF. The CDR3 coding sequence is TGCGCCAGCAGCTCGACAGGGGCCGGAAACACCATATATTTT.

J is TRBJ2-2 and V is TRBV4-2, with no clear D. The CDR3 is made up of 13 amino acids. Trimming removed 4 bases from V and 7 bases from J, with 10 bases in between. From germline, CDR1 is LGHNA and CDR2 YNFKEQ. The CDR3 coding sequence is TGTGCCAGCAGCCGAAGCGTTTACGGGGAGCTGTTTTTT. The encoded protein is CASSRSVYGELFF.

This chain joins TRBV5-1 and TRBJ1-3; 7 nucleotides agree with TRBD1. The CDR3 runs to 17 residues. The V gene's germline CDR1 is SGHRS and CDR2 YFSETQ. Trimming cost V 0 bases and J 2 bases; bases outside gene matches: 8. The CDR3 nucleotides are TGCGCCAGCAGCTTGGTTAACCAGGGGGGCACTGGAAACACCATATATTTT. Protein sequence: CASSLVNQGGTGNTIYF.